This section outlines one T cell receptor beta chain sequence together with its context. As yet, its antigen is unknown. The junction does not match germline at one end; this may be a read error. This entry is derived from a study of T cell responses to AZD1222 COVID-19 vaccine. Study observations and caveats: Targets within unmutated variant regions were reportedly found for nearly half of spike-specific TCRs. Baseline testing showed seropositivity in only six AZD1222 recipients.

TCRdb's copy holds only in-frame clones and misses some; the assay was immunoSEQ multiplex PCR. In the table there are more than 95,000 clones, around 90% of which are singletons. The CDR3 has 15 amino acids. Germline CDR1 reads WNHNN; CDR2 reads SYGVQD (reference sequence). Sequenced material: peripheral blood, taken on day 0 of AZD1222 vaccination. This sequence joins TRBV10-1 and TRBJ1-1; D call uncertain. The clonotype originates from an adult in good health. CDR3 protein: CASSDYWTPNPEAFF. In nucleotides, the CDR3 is TGCGCCAGCAGTGATTATTGGACCCCGAACCCTGAAGCTTTCTTT.